This T cell receptor beta chain stems from a study of shared clonotypes between healthy human individuals. Overall study context: Three plates were used per donor for CD4 naive, three for CD4 memory, two for CD8 naive and one for CD8 memory.

V gave up 3 bases and J gave up 2 bases, with 14 bases separating them. Germline CDR1 is MGHRA and CDR2 is YSYEKL. The CDR3 length is 15 residues. Researchers partitioned CD4+ cells into CD45RA+ naive and CD45RA-negative memory subsets. General study findings and limits: A limitation of the genetic and exposure-history diversity represented arose from few donors. The rarefaction results pointed to incomplete sorted-subset sequencing despite large depth.

Repertoires were generated with immunoSEQ multiplex PCR, while TCRdb's copy carries only in-frame clones and drops some. The table shows about 2,500,000 clones, with around nine tenths occurring only once. Regarding this clone: The antigen is not known.

J is TRBJ2-7 and V is TRBV4-1, with D perhaps TRBD2 (5 bases). Sequenced material: naive CD4+ T cells sorted from blood. Subset given: CD45RA+ positively selected. The source is a man aged 18 to 29 in good health. CDR3 nucleotide sequence: TGCGCCAGCAGCCACCCTGCGCACGGGGCCTACGAGCAGTACTTC. Its translation: CASSHPAHGAYEQYF.